This TCR beta chain was sequenced in a study of radiotherapy plus CTLA-4 blockade in lung cancer. Data came from immunoSEQ multiplex PCR; TCRdb stores just in-frame clones and leaves some out. The table records around 38,000 clones, 86% of them present only once. J was trimmed by 7 bases and V by 5 bases; bases with no gene match: 24. Looked up from germline, CDR1 is SEHNR and CDR2 is FQNEAQ (reference sequence). The CDR3 runs to 19 residues. V and J are TRBV7-9 and TRBJ1-2; 8 nucleotides line up with TRBD1. The sample consisted of peripheral blood, taken from a patient treated with radiotherapy plus ipilimumab. The receptor comes from a human donor with non-small cell lung cancer whose response to radiotherapy plus ipilimumab could not be evaluated. The CDR3 DNA sequence: TGTGCCAGCAGCCGCTCCGGGACAGGTCGGGGTAATTTAATAGGTGGCTACACCTTC. Translation: CASSRSGTGRGNLIGGYTF.